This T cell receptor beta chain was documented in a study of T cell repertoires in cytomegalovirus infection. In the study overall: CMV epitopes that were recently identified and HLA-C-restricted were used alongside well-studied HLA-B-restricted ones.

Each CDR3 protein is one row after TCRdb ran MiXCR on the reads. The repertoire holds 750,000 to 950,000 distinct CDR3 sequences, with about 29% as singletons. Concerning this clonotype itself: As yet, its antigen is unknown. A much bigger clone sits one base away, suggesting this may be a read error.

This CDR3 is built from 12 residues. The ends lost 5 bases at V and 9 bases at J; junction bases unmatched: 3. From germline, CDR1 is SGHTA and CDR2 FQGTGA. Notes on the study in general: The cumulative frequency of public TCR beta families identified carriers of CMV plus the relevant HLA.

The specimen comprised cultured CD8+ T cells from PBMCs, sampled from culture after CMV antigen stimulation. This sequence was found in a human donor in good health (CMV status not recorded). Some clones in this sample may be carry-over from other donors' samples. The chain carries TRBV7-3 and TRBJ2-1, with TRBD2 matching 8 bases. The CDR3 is CASSRGGAEQFF. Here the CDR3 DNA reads TGTGCCAGCAGCCGGGGGGGGGCTGAGCAGTTCTTC.